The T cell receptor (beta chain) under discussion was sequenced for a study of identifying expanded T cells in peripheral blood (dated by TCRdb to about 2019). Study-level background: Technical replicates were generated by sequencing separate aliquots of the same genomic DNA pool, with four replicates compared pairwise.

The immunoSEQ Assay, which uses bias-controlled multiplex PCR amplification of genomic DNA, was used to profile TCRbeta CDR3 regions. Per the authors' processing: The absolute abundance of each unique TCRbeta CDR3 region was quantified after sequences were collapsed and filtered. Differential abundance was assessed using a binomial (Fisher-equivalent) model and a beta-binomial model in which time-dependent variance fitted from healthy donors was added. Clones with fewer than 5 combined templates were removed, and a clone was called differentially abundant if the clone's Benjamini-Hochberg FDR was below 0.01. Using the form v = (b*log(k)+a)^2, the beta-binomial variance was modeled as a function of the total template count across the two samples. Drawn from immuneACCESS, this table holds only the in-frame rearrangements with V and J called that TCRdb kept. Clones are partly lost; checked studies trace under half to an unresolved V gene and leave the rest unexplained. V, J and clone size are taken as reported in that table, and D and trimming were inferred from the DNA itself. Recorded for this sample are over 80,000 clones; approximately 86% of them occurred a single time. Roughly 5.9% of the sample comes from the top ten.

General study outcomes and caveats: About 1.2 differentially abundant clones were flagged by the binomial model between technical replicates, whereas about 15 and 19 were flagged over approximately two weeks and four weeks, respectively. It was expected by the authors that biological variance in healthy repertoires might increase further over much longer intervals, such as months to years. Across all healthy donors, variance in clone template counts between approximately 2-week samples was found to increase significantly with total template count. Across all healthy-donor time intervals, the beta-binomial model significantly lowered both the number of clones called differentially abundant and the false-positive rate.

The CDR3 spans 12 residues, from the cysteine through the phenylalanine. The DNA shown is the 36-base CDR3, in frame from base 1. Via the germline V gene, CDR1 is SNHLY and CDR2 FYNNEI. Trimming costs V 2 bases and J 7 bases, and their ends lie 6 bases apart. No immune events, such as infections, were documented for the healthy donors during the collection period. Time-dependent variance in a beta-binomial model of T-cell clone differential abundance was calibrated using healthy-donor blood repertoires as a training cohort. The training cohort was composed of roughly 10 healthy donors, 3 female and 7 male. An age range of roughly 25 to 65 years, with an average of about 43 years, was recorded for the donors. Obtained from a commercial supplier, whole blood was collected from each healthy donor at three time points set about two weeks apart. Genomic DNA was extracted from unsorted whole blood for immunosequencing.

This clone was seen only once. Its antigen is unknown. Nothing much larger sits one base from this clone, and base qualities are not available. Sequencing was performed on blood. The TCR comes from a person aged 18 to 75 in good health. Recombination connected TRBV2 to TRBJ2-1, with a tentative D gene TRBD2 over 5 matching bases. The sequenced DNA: TGTGCCAGCAGTGAATCGGGGAATGAGCAGTTCTTC. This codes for CASSESGNEQFF. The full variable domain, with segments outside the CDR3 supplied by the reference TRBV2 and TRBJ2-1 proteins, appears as EPEVTQTPSHQVTQMGQEVILRCVPISNHLYFYWYRQILGQKVEFLVSFYNNEISEKSEIFDDQFSVERPDGSNFTLKIRSTKLEDSAMYFCASSESGNEQFFGPGTRLTVL.